Listed below are T cell receptor beta chains from one sample, sequenced in a study of blood T cell repertoires in COVID-19. Sequencing was performed with immunoSEQ multiplex PCR; in TCRdb, only in-frame clones are kept and a portion is missing. The data contain about 160,000 clones, 87% of them seen just once; the ten biggest clones take up 4%. The sample was PBMCs or T cells enriched from blood (not recorded which). These receptor sequences come from a middle-aged woman who had been exposed to COVID-19. The CDR3 runs from the conserved cysteine through the conserved F or W.

>TRBJ1-2|TRBV6-5
CASRIPGSSYGYTF
>TRBJ2-1|TRBV7-3
CASSLTSGVDNEQFF
>TRBJ1-2|TRBV27
CASSLSIDERGLRGYTF
>TRBJ1-1|TRBV13
CASSPEGDRGRDTEAFF
>TRBJ1-2|TRBV6-1
CASSDLDRGGYGYTF
>TRBJ2-1|TRBV24-1
CATSDAGTSGASSYNEQFF
>TRBJ2-1|TRBV28
CASSLSGYEQFF
>TRBJ2-7|TRBV6-5
CASRERSATYEQYF
>TRBJ1-5|TRBV27
CASSFATNQPQHF
>TRBJ1-2|TRBV14
CASSQEVAGRYGYTF
>TRBJ2-1|TRBV10-3
CAISGTSGGYEQFF
>TRBJ2-5|TRBV9
CASSVGSGGALETQYF
>TRBJ2-7|TRBV4-1
CASKQTSASSYEQYF
>TRBJ1-1|TRBV5-8
CASSPDRDNTFF
>TRBJ1-2|TRBV27
CASSLRATYGYTF
>TRBJ2-2|TRBV7-2
CASSLVGLADTGELFF
>TRBJ1-2|TRBV5-1
CASSLEGNMGYTF
>TRBJ1-1|TRBV5-1
CASSSGLSNTEAFF
>TRBJ1-2|TRBV9
CASSVATRGHGYTF
>TRBJ2-3|TRBV7-3
CASSLRQGGPDTQYF
>TRBJ1-5|TRBV5-1
CASSSTGTSNQPQHF
>TRBJ2-3|TRBV9
CASSVGTSGGHTQYF
>TRBJ1-2|TRBV5-1
CASSLAQEVGYTF
>TRBJ1-2|TRBV7-9
CASSLKISIDTF
>TRBJ1-4|TRBV19
CASREVATNEKLFF
>TRBJ1-6|TRBV27
CASSFPSGPLHF
>TRBJ2-1|TRBV10-2
CASRVRLVLHEQFF
>TRBJ2-7|TRBV28
CASSPRTSGRPSYEQYF
>TRBJ2-7|TRBV6-5
CASIRGVQGSYEQYF
>TRBJ2-7|TRBV19
CASSITGGTIYEQYF
>TRBJ2-5|TRBV5-5
CASRPGTSGGQGETQYF
>TRBJ1-1|TRBV19
CASSILWTENTEAFF
>TRBJ1-2|TRBV6-2/TRBV6-3
CASSWDRGLRYTF
>TRBJ2-2|TRBV2
CASRKTGGPVTGELFF
>TRBJ2-7|TRBV11-2
CASRNLRGQGKHEQYF
>TRBJ1-2|TRBV5-4
CASSPGTGVNYGYTF
>TRBJ1-5|TRBV19
CASSKIANRDQPQHF
>TRBJ2-7|TRBV9
CASSRGGTGVYEQYF
>TRBJ2-2|TRBV9
CASSLRTGKDTGELFF
>TRBJ2-7|TRBV25-1
CASRSTGQGYEQYF
>TRBJ1-1|TRBV6-5
CASSYSRQQSEAFF
>TRBJ2-7|TRBV6-5
CASSSYYEQYF
>TRBJ1-5|TRBV7-2
CASSLRGGINQPQHF
>TRBJ2-7|TRBV5-1
CASSLGAGVYEQYF
>TRBJ1-3|TRBV10-3
CATETGNTIYF
>TRBJ1-2|TRBV4-1
CASSQVGMTGRHYGYTF
>TRBJ1-3|TRBV12-5
CASGSGQGGGNTIYF
>TRBJ2-3|TRBV10-3
CAIGGHLTDTQYF
>TRBJ2-3|TRBV4-3
CASSQVSGRAGDTQYF
>TRBJ2-6|TRBV10-3
CAISEPGTAGANVLTF
>TRBJ1-2|TRBV7-3
CASSPGQGGGGYTF
>TRBJ2-6|TRBV28
CASRRSSGANVLTF
>TRBJ2-3|TRBV10-3
CAISEQRGADTQYF